A single T cell receptor beta chain is shown here with its context. Its cognate antigen is unknown. Repertoires were generated with immunoSEQ multiplex PCR, while TCRdb's copy carries only in-frame clones and drops some. The table has roughly 200,000 clones, roughly nine tenths seen once; the top ten hold about 7.7%. These data originate in a study of cytomegalovirus exposure and HLA in healthy donors. Overall study: A later analysis reported the same platform for the 100 to 150 validation repertoires and the roughly 630 first-cohort repertoires.

Germline V CDR1 and CDR2: SGDLS, YYNGEE. The CDR3 extends over 17 amino acids. The V end was cut by 1 base, the J end by 0 bases, with 15 bases between. Study observations and caveats: The study recorded over 150 TCR beta chains that were cytomegalovirus-associated.

The sample was PBMCs. This receptor was identified in a man aged 25 to 40 in good health and CMV-seropositive. V and J are TRBV9 and TRBJ2-3, with D possibly being TRBD1 or TRBD2 (5 bases each). This chain's CDR3 is CASSVWGIGDSTDTQYF. CDR3 sequence (DNA): TGTGCCAGCAGCGTATGGGGGATAGGGGACAGCACAGATACGCAGTATTTT.